The clone carrying this T cell receptor (beta chain) was seen many times. Its antigen is not known. This record comes from a study of human T cells and chemical hapten exposure. Study details: Mostly female, the patients presented with alopecia areata, totalis or universalis. Per-sample TCR yield variation was attributed mainly to small pooled library volume differences. Regarding the study as a whole: Correlating positively with patch test score were the PT1 expanded TCR counts.

This CDR3 is 14 amino acids long. Trimming took off 6 bases at V and 3 bases at J, with 12 bases between the two ends. From germline, CDR1 is MNHEY and CDR2 SVGAGI. The library labeled individual cDNA molecules by adding unique molecular identifiers to them. Via MiXCR, TCRdb re-called the RACE reads, giving one row per CDR3 protein. The table lists around 77,000 distinct CDR3 sequences, 9.8% of them singletons. Time point denoted: patch test 1, 2 weeks after DPC sensitization. Treatment here: therapeutic diphenylcyclopropenone sensitization with weekly scalp DPC. Sequenced here: whole blood, sampled in connection with sensitization to the hapten diphenylcyclopropenone (DPC). This receptor was taken from a middle-aged woman with alopecia areata. Some clones in this sample may be carry-over from other donors' samples. V is TRBV6-5 and J is TRBJ1-5, with a possible D match to TRBD1 (6 bases). The CDR3 DNA reads TGTGCCAGCAGCAAAGACAGGAACAATCAGCCCCAGCATTTT. It codes for CASSKDRNNQPQHF.